The entry below describes one T cell receptor (beta chain). V gave up 6 bases and J gave up 4 bases; unmatched junction bases: 5. The CDR3 is 14 residues long. CDR1 and CDR2 (germline): KGHSH, LQKENI. Clones were read by immunoSEQ multiplex PCR, and TCRdb kept only the in-frame ones, dropping some. The sample records over 250,000 clones, about 87% being singletons. The source of the sample is a study of blood T cell repertoires in COVID-19. Sequencing was carried out using peripheral blood. The receptor comes from a woman in her 70s with COVID-19, enrolled during active disease. The rearrangement uses TRBV18 and TRBJ1-4; 7 bases line up with TRBD1. CDR3 nucleotide sequence: TGTGCCAGCTCTACGGGACAGAATAATGAAAAACTGTTTTTT. This sequence encodes CASSTGQNNEKLFF.